One sample yielded the 9 T cell receptor beta chains listed below, sequenced in a study of shared clonotypes between healthy human individuals. Here immunoSEQ multiplex PCR was the method, and the copy in TCRdb shows in-frame clones only, minus some. The data hold approximately 1.5 million clones, with 95% to 99% observed a single time. Sequenced: naive CD4+ T cells sorted from blood. Described subset: CD45RA+ positively selected. These receptors originate from a man aged 25-40 years in good health.

The chain combines TRBV7-8 with TRBJ2-3; 9 bases fit TRBD2. Germline V lookup: CDR1 SGHVS, CDR2 FQNEAQ. Trimming cost V 2 bases and J 6 bases; bases outside gene matches: 12. The CDR3 extends over 17 amino acids. In DNA, the CDR3 is TGTGCCAGCAGCTTATTAATAGCGGGAGTACTGGCGGATACGCAGTATTTT. The encoded protein is CASSLLIAGVLADTQYF.

Points on this clone: The same CDR3 also results from other DNA sequences found in this sample. This chain connects TRBV18 to TRBJ2-1; D not resolved. V was clipped by 3 bases and J by 0 bases, with 9 bases between them. CDR3 length equals 15 residues. Germline lookup yields CDR1 KGHSH and CDR2 LQKENI. The CDR3 spells CASSPGPSSYNEQFF. The CDR3 region has the DNA TGTGCCAGCTCACCCGGACCGAGCTCCTACAATGAGCAGTTCTTC.

J is TRBJ2-3 and V is TRBV7-9, with D hard to call. The CDR3 consists of 12 residues. Germline V gene lookup returns CDR1 SEHNR and CDR2 FQNEAQ (reference sequence). V was clipped by 2 bases and J by 5 bases, with 5 bases between them. The CDR3 loop reads CASSLIGDTQYF. The CDR3 bases are TGTGCCAGCAGCTTAATAGGAGATACGCAGTATTTT.

The rearrangement uses TRBV5-1 and TRBJ2-4; D is perhaps TRBD1 (5 bases). V lost 0 bases and J 0 bases, leaving 7 bases between the germline ends. This CDR3 has 15 amino acids. CDR1 and CDR2 (germline): SGHRS, YFSETQ. This CDR3 is CASSLDRLAKNIQYF. CDR3 sequence (DNA): TGCGCCAGCAGCTTGGACAGGCTAGCCAAAAACATTCAGTACTTC.

The gene calls are TRBV7-8 and TRBJ2-1; a possible D gene is TRBD2 (5 bases). Trimming stripped 3 bases from V and 7 bases from J, with 16 bases between. Germline loops: CDR1 SGHVS, CDR2 FQNEAQ. This CDR3 spans 15 amino acids. The CDR3 spells CASSLLAAIGNEQFF. Written as DNA, the CDR3 is TGTGCCAGCAGCTTGCTAGCCGCTATTGGTAATGAGCAGTTCTTC.

This chain links TRBV9 with TRBJ2-4; no definite D call. The CDR3 extends over 16 amino acids. Germline V gene sequence: CDR1 SGDLS, CDR2 YYNGEE. Trimming took 6 bases from V and 3 from J, leaving 19 bases between them. The CDR3 here is CASTPQGWAYKNIQYF. CDR3 nucleotide sequence: TGTGCCAGCACCCCTCAAGGGTGGGCATACAAAAACATTCAGTACTTC.

Regarding this clone: This specimen includes other DNA sequences encoding the same CDR3. The V and J genes are TRBV7-2 and TRBJ2-7; D not resolved. This CDR3 comprises 11 residues. The germline gives CDR1 SGHTA, CDR2 FQGNSA. Trimming cost V 2 bases and J 3 bases, with 2 bases left between them. The CDR3 sequence is CASSLIYEQYF. In nucleotides, the CDR3 is TGTGCCAGCAGCTTAATCTACGAGCAGTACTTC.

The chain employs TRBV28 and TRBJ1-1; D perhaps matches TRBD1 (5 bases). With 3 bases removed from V and 5 bases from J, the gap between germline ends came to 10 bases. This CDR3 has 13 residues. Germline CDR1 is MDHEN and CDR2 is SYDVKM. The CDR3 coding sequence is TGTGCCAGCAGTTTGTGGGGGAGGACTGAAGCTTTCTTT. The encoded protein is CASSLWGRTEAFF.

CDR3 in DNA: TGTGCCAGCAGCCCACGCGGAGGCTATGGCTACACCTTC. This encodes CASSPRGGYGYTF. The chain carries TRBV11-1 and TRBJ1-2; D is undetermined. Deletions cut 5 bases from V and 4 bases from J, with 11 bases between. The germline V gene has CDR1 SGHAT and CDR2 FQDESV (reference sequence). This CDR3 spans 13 amino acids.